The clone carrying this T cell receptor (beta chain) appeared a single time. The record originates from a study of blood T cell repertoires in COVID-19. The V segment lost 5 bases and the J segment 3 bases; nucleotides outside the gene matches: 4. This CDR3 is built from 14 residues. Germline values: CDR1 SGHTA, CDR2 FQGNSA. Some clones are missing from TCRdb's copy, which holds only in-frame ones; the method was immunoSEQ multiplex PCR. The profile shows about 36,000 clones, 60% to 85% of them singletons. The TCR was taken from a man in his 60s with active COVID-19. The chain recombines TRBV7-2 with TRBJ1-1; 9 nucleotides line up with TRBD1. Material for sequencing was peripheral blood. CDR3 protein: CASSPWTGDTEAFF. The CDR3 DNA is TGTGCCAGCAGCCCCTGGACAGGGGACACTGAAGCTTTCTTT. The complete variable domain, with remaining parts taken from reference TRBV7-2 and TRBJ1-1, reads GAGVSQSPSNKVTEKGKDVELRCDPISGHTALYWYRQSLGQGLEFLIYFQGNSAPDKSGLPSDRFSAERTGGSVSTLTIQRTQQEDSAVYLCASSPWTGDTEAFFGQGTRLTVV.